This is a list of T cell receptor beta chains from one sample in a study of blood T cell repertoires in COVID-19. Libraries were prepared by immunoSEQ multiplex PCR; TCRdb keeps only in-frame clonotypes and omits some of them. The table has around 300,000 clones, 86% seen once. Sequenced: PBMCs or T cells enriched from blood (not recorded which). The receptors come from a woman aged 18-29 years who had recovered from COVID-19. Both conserved end residues are part of each CDR3. A D gene is named only where the DNA matches it firmly. Only part of the rows carry a size: once, few, many, or a class if the clone is expanded.

V gene,D gene,clone size,J gene,CDR3 DNA,CDR3 protein
TRBV11-3,-,-,TRBJ2-7,TGTGCCAGCAGCTTATTCCCCCGCGAGCAGTACTTC,CASSLFPREQYF
TRBV14,-,-,TRBJ1-2,TGTGCCAGCAGCCATGGCGGGGCGTATGGCTACACCTTC,CASSHGGAYGYTF
TRBV15,-,-,TRBJ1-5,TGTGCCACCCGTGGGCGGGGAGGACGGCCCCAGCATTTT,CATRGRGGRPQHF
TRBV30,-,-,TRBJ2-3,TGTGCCTCGACAGCGAAGGGGGGGCTCACAGATACGCAGTATTTT,CASTAKGGLTDTQYF
TRBV20-1,-,few,TRBJ1-4,TGCAGTGCTAGTCCGGGGTCCCGAAGAACTAATGAAAAACTGTTTTTT,CSASPGSRRTNEKLFF
TRBV7-4,-,-,TRBJ1-5,TGTGCCAGCAGCTTAGGAGGAGTTAGCAATCAGCCCCAGCATTTT,CASSLGGVSNQPQHF
TRBV12-3/TRBV12-4,-,-,TRBJ2-5,TGTGCCAGCAAAAATAGCCCAAGCGAGACCCAGTACTTC,CASKNSPSETQYF
TRBV14,TRBD1,-,TRBJ2-7,TGTGCCAGCAGAACCGGGACAGGGGTCGGCGAGCAGTACTTC,CASRTGTGVGEQYF
TRBV18,-,-,TRBJ2-7,TGTGCCAGCTCACCTGGACTCTCGGGCTGGTACGAGCAGTACTTC,CASSPGLSGWYEQYF
TRBV5-1,TRBD2,-,TRBJ2-7,TGCGCCAGCAGGGCTAGCGGAACCTACGAGCAGTACTTC,CASRASGTYEQYF
TRBV4-1,TRBD2,once,TRBJ2-5,TGCGCCAGCAGCCTCGGACTAGCGGGGGAAGAGACCCAGTACTTC,CASSLGLAGEETQYF